The sequence of this T cell receptor beta chain was determined in a study of human T cells and chemical hapten exposure (dated by TCRdb to the early 2020s). For the wider study: For sensitization, 2% DPC in acetone was applied to a 2 cm by 2 cm area of upper inner arm skin. Throughout the approximately 23-week study period, patients were also given weekly therapeutic DPC doses on the scalp. Patch testing on the upper back used Finn chambers containing 0.01% DPC, with scoring done after 6 days according to International Contact Dermatitis Research Group standards. Alopecia areata with under or over 50% scalp involvement, alopecia totalis and alopecia universalis were represented in the patient cohort, which was mostly female. The libraries were sequenced as a pool, and the TCR yield per sample differed mostly because of small variations in library volumes within the pool. The study tracked peripheral blood TCR repertoire changes in vivo during primary and secondary sensitization to the hapten diphenylcyclopropenone (DPC) in alopecia patients. Patient blood was sampled pre-sensitization (week 0) and at 2, 6 and about 24 weeks after DPC sensitization. For TCR sequencing, blood came from twenty-nine alopecia patients at anywhere from one to four time points (pre-sensitization, 2, 6 and 24 weeks). Overall study results and their limits: Because all patients had alopecia, a presumed autoimmune disease, the immune response of the patients might differ from that of healthy individuals. A positive correlation was found between the number of PT1 expanded TCRs and patch test score, with significance reached at thresholds 8, 16 and 32 but not 4. Expanded TCRs formed significantly more large CDR3 similarity clusters than pre-sensitization or healthy control sets, consistent with antigen-driven responses. The number of TCRs above 1 in 1000 frequency did not change with DPC sensitization; there was no evidence of global repertoire structure alterations. After repeated subsampling, changes were observed in the strength of the expansion versus patch-test correlation and in the threshold at which the correlation became significant.

CDR1 and CDR2, looked up from the germline V gene (reference sequence), are DFQATT and SNEGSKA. The CDR3, from cysteine to phenylalanine, totals 18 residues. The CDR3 DNA has 54 bases and is translated from base 1. The junction carries 18 bases between V and J, which are trimmed by 0 bases and 0 bases respectively. At least ten counts were recorded for this clonotype. The antigen this receptor binds is unknown. No quality values exist for individual bases; no much larger clone is one base distant. Explained via the paper, the time point label denotes: pre-sensitization, week 0. In the paper's terms, the treatment or condition label means: therapeutic diphenylcyclopropenone sensitization with weekly scalp DPC. At each patch-test visit, blood was drawn before the patch test was applied. Patients were considered eligible if aged 18 to 70, diagnosed with alopecia and deemed suitable for DPC therapy, and patients were excluded if pregnant. Total RNA was extracted from unfractionated whole blood that had been collected in Tempus Blood RNA tubes.

Receptors were amplified or captured by RACE. The sequencer was a NextSeq 500. During library preparation, unique molecular identifiers were attached to individual cDNA molecules so that TCRs could be counted in a quantitative, reproducible way. Each blood RNA sample was used to sequence both TCR alpha and TCR beta chains. Under the source paper's analysis protocol: The median number of TCRs per sample was approximately 96,000, ranging from roughly 20,000 to 700,000. The Decombinator software suite was used to annotate V, J and CDR3 in the TCR reads. To make PS versus PT1 abundance plots, every sample was subsampled to the same number of TCRs (28,000). Expanded TCRs were defined as absent before sensitization and observed at least eight times at the 2-week time point. In TCRdb, the public reads were trimmed at Q25 with fastp and aligned with MiXCR, with productive beta chains retained. Duplicate CDR3 protein sequences are folded into a single record with the most common DNA and genes. The V and J calls, along with clone size, are taken from TCRdb and not from the paper's own processing. This sample gives some 330,000 distinct CDR3 sequences in total; 5.5% of them show up just once. The top ten clonotypes cover over 7% of the sample.

The V and J segments used are TRBV20-1 and TRBJ1-5, with TRBD1 tentatively as D gene (5 bases match). The clonotype comes from a woman between 18 and 29 years old with alopecia areata. Some clones in this sample may be carry-over from other donors' samples. Sequenced here: whole blood, sampled in connection with sensitization to the hapten diphenylcyclopropenone (DPC). The DNA is TGCAGTGCTAGAGAGCGGGGGAAAACAGCCCATAGCAATCAGCCCCAGCATTTT. This codes for CSARERGKTAHSNQPQHF.